Presented here are 31 T cell receptor beta chains from one specimen sequenced in a study of blood T cell repertoires in COVID-19. Profiling relied on immunoSEQ multiplex PCR, and the TCRdb table lists in-frame clones only, not all of them. The sample carries about 200,000 clones, 86% recorded once. The sequencing input was PBMCs or T cells enriched from blood (not recorded which). Receptor source: a woman in her twenties or thirties who had been exposed to COVID-19.

The gene calls are TRBV2 and TRBJ1-1, with a weak D call TRBD1 (6 bases). Germline V gene sequence: CDR1 SNHLY, CDR2 FYNNEI. V shed 4 bases and J shed 1 base, with 10 bases lying between them. The CDR3 covers 14 residues. The CDR3 protein is CASSGAQGNTEAFF. CDR3 DNA sequence: TGTGCCAGCAGTGGGGCACAGGGGAACACTGAAGCTTTCTTT.

This clone was detected only once. The chain uses TRBV5-6 and TRBJ1-2; 7 nucleotides match TRBD1. The V gene's germline CDR1 is SGHDT and CDR2 YYEEEE. The CDR3 contains 16 residues. The V segment lost 0 bases and the J segment 4 bases; nucleotides outside the gene matches: 9. The CDR3 sequence is CASSLVGSGTAYGYTF. The DNA of the CDR3 is TGTGCCAGCAGCTTGGTGGGATCCGGGACAGCCTATGGCTACACCTTC.

This sequence joins TRBV6-5 and TRBJ2-7, with 9 bases aligning to TRBD2. The V gene end was trimmed by 7 bases and the J gene end by 2 bases; junction bases not matched to a gene: 6. The CDR3 contains 14 residues. Germline V gene lookup returns CDR1 MNHEY and CDR2 SVGAGI. DNA of the CDR3: TGTGCCAGCAACAGCGGGGGGATTACCTACGAGCAGTACTTC. Its protein product is CASNSGGITYEQYF.

The chain uses TRBV5-1 and TRBJ1-2, with TRBD1 matching over 7 bases. The junction had 9 bases not matched to a gene; V was cut back by 2 bases and J by 5 bases. The CDR3 has 15 amino acids. In germline, CDR1 is SGHRS, CDR2 YFSETQ. The CDR3 DNA reads as TGCGCCAGCAGCTTTGGAGAGGGGGCGCTATATGGCTACACCTTC. Translated: CASSFGEGALYGYTF. The full variable domain, with the rest looked up from reference TRBV5-1 and TRBJ1-2, is KAGVTQTPRYLIKTRGQQVTLSCSPISGHRSVSWYQQTPGQGLQFLFEYFSETQRNKGNFPGRFSGRQFSNSRSEMNVSTLELGDSALYLCASSFGEGALYGYTFGSGTRLTVV.

This clone has just one count. This rearrangement joins TRBV10-1 to TRBJ2-2; the D gene is possibly TRBD1 (6 bases). The V end lost 0 bases, the J end lost 2 bases, and 13 bases lay between the germline ends. The CDR3 sequence is 17 residues long. CDR1 and CDR2 from the germline V gene are WNHNN and SYGVQD (reference sequence). The CDR3 nucleotides read TGCGCCAGCAGTGAGTCACGGTGGACAGTAAACACCGGGGAGCTGTTTTTT. Translation: CASSESRWTVNTGELFF.

The chain couples TRBV24-1 to TRBJ1-5; 8 nucleotides align to TRBD1. The CDR3 is made up of 12 amino acids. Germline-derived CDR1 and CDR2 are KGHDR and SFDVKD. V lost 11 bases and J lost 5; bases outside the gene matches: 4. This chain's CDR3 is CAIKQGDQPQHF. The CDR3 nucleotides are TGTGCCATCAAACAGGGGGATCAGCCCCAGCATTTT.

J is TRBJ1-6 and V is TRBV7-2, with 10 bases identical to TRBD1. Germline trimming cut 4 bases from V and 6 bases from J; bases unmatched to any gene: 3. Germline CDR1 SGHTA, CDR2 FQGNSA. This CDR3 region has 15 residues. The DNA for the CDR3 is TGTGCCAGCAGCTCGGGACAGGGGCCTAATTCACCCCTCCACTTT. Translated: CASSSGQGPNSPLHF.

The chain recombines TRBV2 with TRBJ1-6; 10 positions agree with TRBD1. Germline assignment: CDR1 SNHLY and CDR2 FYNNEI. The CDR3 spans 14 residues. The J segment lost 9 bases and the V segment lost 4 bases, leaving 3 bases of the junction unmatched. The CDR3 spells CASSATGGGSPLHF. The CDR3 DNA is TGTGCCAGCAGTGCGACAGGGGGCGGTTCACCCCTCCACTTT.

The chain links TRBV5-1 to TRBJ1-1, with D maybe TRBD1 (6 bases). Looked up from germline, CDR1 is SGHRS and CDR2 is YFSETQ. This CDR3 comprises 13 residues. The V gene lost 2 bases and the J gene lost 3 bases, with 8 bases spanning the gap. For the CDR3, the DNA is TGCGCCAGCAGCTTACAGGGAGACACTGAAGCTTTCTTT. Protein sequence: CASSLQGDTEAFF.

This clone was seen a handful of times. V usage is TRBV4-1 and J usage is TRBJ1-6; D is unresolved. Looked up from germline, CDR1 is MGHRA and CDR2 is YSYEKL. This CDR3 has 13 amino acids. The ends were cut back, 0 bases at V and 9 bases at J, with 6 bases in the middle. As DNA, the CDR3 is TGCGCCAGCAGCCAAGAAACGGGTTCACCCCTCCACTTT. Translating gives CASSQETGSPLHF.

The rearrangement joins TRBV29-1 to TRBJ1-2; TRBD1 aligns across 9 bases. CDR1 is SQVTM and CDR2 is ANQGSEA in the germline V gene. With 7 bases clipped from V and 2 bases from J, the junction kept 8 bases outside the gene matches. The CDR3 runs to 14 residues. In nucleotides, the CDR3 is TGCAGCGCCGAATATGGACAGGGGAACTATGGCTACACCTTC. Protein: CSAEYGQGNYGYTF.

V gene TRBV18 combines with J gene TRBJ1-2, with 7 bases aligning to TRBD1. Germline-derived CDR1 and CDR2 are KGHSH and LQKENI. V lost 3 bases to trimming and J lost 8 bases; unmatched junction nucleotides: 6. The CDR3 runs 13 residues. The CDR3 reads CASSPEGAWGYTF. DNA for the CDR3: TGTGCCAGCTCACCGGAGGGGGCTTGGGGCTACACCTTC.

The chain carries TRBV2 and TRBJ1-2, with 11 bases aligning to TRBD1. The CDR3 sequence is 15 residues long. V dropped 4 bases and J dropped 2; count of bases not matched to a gene: 3. Germline CDR1 SNHLY, CDR2 FYNNEI. CDR3 sequence: CASSGTGGRNYGYTF. As DNA, the CDR3 is TGTGCCAGCAGTGGGACAGGGGGCAGGAACTATGGCTACACCTTC. Full variable domain (outside the CDR3, taken from reference TRBV2 and TRBJ1-2): EPEVTQTPSHQVTQMGQEVILRCVPISNHLYFYWYRQILGQKVEFLVSFYNNEISEKSEIFDDQFSVERPDGSNFTLKIRSTKLEDSAMYFCASSGTGGRNYGYTFGSGTRLTVV.

The chain carries TRBV27 and TRBJ1-1, with D possibly matching TRBD1 (5 bases). CDR1 is MNHEY, CDR2 SMNVEV, per germline (reference sequence). V gave up 3 bases and J gave up 2 bases, with 16 bases separating them. This CDR3 contains 16 residues. CDR3 sequence reads: CASSFLRVPSNTEAFF. The CDR3 nucleotides are TGTGCCAGCAGTTTTCTCAGGGTCCCATCCAACACTGAAGCTTTCTTT.

This chain links TRBV3-1 (or the pseudogene TRBV3-2) with TRBJ2-1; 11 positions agree with TRBD2. The V gene end was trimmed by 4 bases and the J gene end by 3 bases; junction bases not matched to a gene: 2. Germline V gene lookup returns CDR1 LGHDT and CDR2 YNNKEL (reference sequence). This CDR3 has 15 residues. The CDR3: CASSPGLAGYNEQFF. The CDR3 DNA reads TGTGCCAGCAGCCCCGGACTAGCGGGCTACAATGAGCAGTTCTTC.

Only a few counts were recorded for this clone. CDR3 DNA: TGTGCCAGCAGAGCGAGGACAGGACTCTACGAGCAGTACTTC. It specifies CASRARTGLYEQYF. The chain has TRBV25-1 and TRBJ2-7; TRBD1 matches at 7 bases. The germline CDR1 and CDR2 sequences are MGHDK and SYGVNS. This CDR3 has 14 amino acids. J gave up 3 bases and V 6 bases, and 8 bases lay outside the gene matches.

This clone was seen a single time. This chain connects TRBV5-1 to TRBJ1-4; perhaps TRBD1 as D (5 bases). This CDR3 has 14 amino acids. Germline V gene sequence: CDR1 SGHRS, CDR2 YFSETQ. V lost 0 bases, J lost 3 bases, and 6 bases lay in between. CDR3 in amino acids: CASSLAGPNEKLFF. The CDR3 DNA reads TGCGCCAGCAGCTTGGCAGGGCCTAATGAAAAACTGTTTTTT. Full variable domain (missing parts from reference TRBV5-1 and TRBJ1-4): KAGVTQTPRYLIKTRGQQVTLSCSPISGHRSVSWYQQTPGQGLQFLFEYFSETQRNKGNFPGRFSGRQFSNSRSEMNVSTLELGDSALYLCASSLAGPNEKLFFGSGTQLSVL.

The J gene is TRBJ2-5, the V gene TRBV18, with D unclear. Trimming took off 7 bases at V and 2 bases at J, with 5 bases between the two ends. Germline V CDR1 and CDR2: KGHSH, LQKENI. The length of the CDR3 is 11 residues. The CDR3 DNA follows: TGTGCCAGCTTGTCTCAAGAGACCCAGTACTTC. Protein product: CASLSQETQYF.

The rearrangement uses TRBV30 and TRBJ1-1; weak D call: TRBD1 (6 bases). Germline V gives CDR1 GTSNPN, CDR2 SVGIG (reference sequence). The CDR3 contains 14 residues. V was shortened by 3 bases and J by 5 bases, with 16 bases between the two germline ends. The CDR3: CAWRRTPGVTEAFF. Written as DNA, the CDR3 is TGTGCCTGGAGAAGAACGCCAGGGGTTACTGAAGCTTTCTTT.

This clone has only a few counts. The chain has TRBV2 and TRBJ2-7; TRBD2 aligns across 7 bases. Germline-derived CDR1 and CDR2 are SNHLY and FYNNEI. Unmatched junction bases numbered 17, after V lost 6 bases and J lost 3 bases. CDR3 length: 17 amino acids. The CDR3 loop is CASRVLRSGSGGYEQYF. The CDR3 DNA is TGTGCCAGCAGAGTACTAAGGTCTGGGTCGGGGGGCTACGAGCAGTACTTC. The complete variable domain, with remaining parts taken from reference TRBV2 and TRBJ2-7, reads EPEVTQTPSHQVTQMGQEVILRCVPISNHLYFYWYRQILGQKVEFLVSFYNNEISEKSEIFDDQFSVERPDGSNFTLKIRSTKLEDSAMYFCASRVLRSGSGGYEQYFGPGTRLTVT.

The chain carries TRBV15 and TRBJ1-2; tentatively, D is TRBD1 (6 bases). Trimming removed 0 bases at V and 5 bases at J, with 13 bases between. The germline V gene has CDR1 LNHNV and CDR2 YYDKDF (reference sequence). CDR3 length equals 15 residues. The CDR3 loop is CATSRDRDTGYGYTF. The CDR3 coding sequence is TGTGCCACCAGCAGAGACAGGGACACGGGGTATGGCTACACCTTC.

The chain uses TRBV7-2 and TRBJ2-1; perhaps TRBD2 as D (9 bases). The CDR3 is 16 residues long. The germline V gene encodes CDR1 SGHTA and CDR2 FQGNSA. Trimming pared 5 bases from V and 4 bases from J, leaving 18 bases between. CDR3: CASSRQGAGGYNEQFF. The CDR3 bases are TGTGCCAGCAGCCGCCAGGGGGCGGGGGGGTACAATGAGCAGTTCTTC.

This sequence joins TRBV7-8 and TRBJ1-2; weak D call: TRBD1 (5 bases). Trimming stripped 5 bases from V and 8 bases from J, with 12 bases between. From germline, CDR1 is SGHVS and CDR2 FQNEAQ. The CDR3 has 12 amino acids. The DNA of the CDR3 is TGTGCCAGCAGCGCAGACAGCAGAGGCTACACCTTC. It yields the protein CASSADSRGYTF.

A single count supports this clone. The chain recombines TRBV18 with TRBJ1-6, with TRBD1 matching over 10 bases. CDR3 size: 15 residues. Per germline, CDR1 KGHSH and CDR2 LQKENI. V shed 5 bases and J 6 bases; nucleotides not matched to a gene: 4. The CDR3 nucleotides are TGTGCCAGCTCAAAGACAGGGGGCTTTAATTCACCCCTCCACTTT. Amino acid sequence: CASSKTGGFNSPLHF.

The CDR3 protein is CASSILQGAGEKLFF. CDR3 nucleotides: TGTGCCAGCAGTATCCTACAGGGGGCGGGTGAAAAACTGTTTTTT. This chain connects TRBV28 to TRBJ1-4; 9 bases align to TRBD1. Losses at the gene ends were 5 bases for V and 7 bases for J; bases not matched to a gene: 8. This CDR3 is 15 amino acids long. Germline V CDR1 and CDR2: MDHEN, SYDVKM.

The rearrangement links TRBV19 to TRBJ1-5; no firm D call. The CDR3 has 13 amino acids. Trimming cost V 9 bases and J 6 bases, with 15 bases left between them. The germline V gene encodes CDR1 LNHDA and CDR2 SQIVND (reference sequence). The CDR3 loop reads CASQRSAGQPQHF. The CDR3 DNA follows: TGTGCCAGCCAAAGGTCGGCGGGTCAGCCCCAGCATTTT.

This clone has only one observation. This sequence joins TRBV27 and TRBJ2-7, with D perhaps matching TRBD1 (6 bases). Trimming removed 6 bases at V and 2 bases at J, with 11 bases between. The CDR3 runs to 13 residues. CDR1 and CDR2 from the germline V gene are MNHEY and SMNVEV (reference sequence). CDR3 sequence (DNA): TGTGCCAGCAGCGAGACAGGCACCTACGAGCAGTACTTC. Protein: CASSETGTYEQYF.

The chain employs TRBV19 and TRBJ1-5; 7 bases agree with TRBD1. The germline V gene has CDR1 LNHDA and CDR2 SQIVND (reference sequence). The CDR3 consists of 14 residues. V was clipped by 5 bases and J by 3 bases; unmatched bases: 4. The CDR3 nucleotides are TGTGCCAGTAGTTCGGGACAGATCAATCAGCCCCAGCATTTT. It specifies CASSSGQINQPQHF.

V and J are TRBV7-8 and TRBJ1-4; 8 positions match TRBD1. V was pared by 4 bases and J by 7 bases, with 5 bases of the junction left unmatched. Looked up from germline, CDR1 is SGHVS and CDR2 is FQNEAQ. This CDR3 has 14 amino acids. The DNA of the CDR3 is TGTGCCAGCAGCTCAGGGGGCGCGGGTGAAAAACTGTTTTTT. This sequence encodes CASSSGGAGEKLFF.

This chain uses TRBV30 with TRBJ2-6, with no clear D. Germline lookup yields CDR1 GTSNPN and CDR2 SVGIG (reference sequence). V was pared by 3 bases and J by 0 bases, with 6 bases between. The CDR3 covers 14 residues. The CDR3 DNA reads as TGTGCCTGGAGCAGGCTCTCTGGGGCCAACGTCCTGACTTTC. This translates into CAWSRLSGANVLTF.

This clone was found a few times. This specimen includes other DNA sequences encoding the same CDR3. This sequence joins TRBV19 and TRBJ2-7; D remains ambiguous. The CDR3 runs 12 residues. Trimming cost V 3 bases and J 2 bases, with 5 bases left between them. Looked up from germline, CDR1 is LNHDA and CDR2 is SQIVND (reference sequence). CDR3 nucleotides: TGTGCCAGTAGTATCTCCCCCTACGAGCAGTACTTC. Translated, it gives CASSISPYEQYF.